This entry lists 19 T cell receptor beta chains sequenced from one sample in a study of cytomegalovirus exposure and HLA in healthy donors. A multiplex PCR was run with 60 Vbeta primers and 13 Jbeta primers. TCRdb's copy holds only in-frame clones and misses some; the assay was immunoSEQ multiplex PCR. The sample contains 140,000 or so clones, roughly 70% of which appear only once. Specimen: PBMCs. These receptors all stem from a man between 60 and 70 years old in good health and CMV-seronegative.

This chain joins TRBV25-1 and TRBJ2-7; 9 nucleotides match TRBD2. With 5 bases clipped from V and 3 bases from J, the junction kept 8 bases outside the gene matches. The CDR3 runs to 15 residues. Germline assignment: CDR1 MGHDK and CDR2 SYGVNS. The CDR3 is CASSIRLAGNYEQYF. The CDR3 DNA sequence: TGTGCCAGCAGTATTAGGCTAGCGGGGAACTACGAGCAGTACTTC.

This chain connects TRBV7-2 to TRBJ2-3; 8 nucleotides match TRBD2. V was pared by 5 bases and J by 2 bases, with 6 bases of the junction left unmatched. The CDR3 totals 15 residues. Germline CDR1 reads SGHTA; CDR2 reads FQGNSA. The CDR3 DNA sequence: TGTGCCAGCAGCGGTACTAGCGGATTCACAGATACGCAGTATTTT. It is translated as CASSGTSGFTDTQYF.

This chain's CDR3 is CASSFTGAGTSTEAFF. The CDR3 nucleotides read TGTGCCAGCAGTTTTACAGGGGCGGGAACGTCCACTGAAGCTTTCTTT. The V call is TRBV27, the J call TRBJ1-1; 7 bases match TRBD1. CDR3 size: 16 residues. J gave up 4 bases and V 3 bases, and 11 bases lay outside the gene matches. Germline lookup yields CDR1 MNHEY and CDR2 SMNVEV (reference sequence).

The V and J genes are TRBV5-4 and TRBJ2-3; TRBD1 might be the D (5 bases). The V and J ends lost 2 bases and 4 bases respectively, with 17 bases between them. The germline CDR1 and CDR2 sequences are SGHNT and YYREEE (reference sequence). The CDR3 is 16 amino acids. The CDR3 here is CASSFFRAGGADTQYF. The DNA of the CDR3 is TGTGCCAGCAGCTTCTTCAGGGCAGGTGGCGCAGATACGCAGTATTTT. Full variable domain (rest looked up from reference TRBV5-4 and TRBJ2-3): ETGVTQSPTHLIKTRGQQVTLRCSSQSGHNTVSWYQQALGQGPQFIFQYYREEENGRGNFPPRFSGLQFPNYSSELNVNALELDDSALYLCASSFFRAGGADTQYFGPGTRLTVL.

The rearrangement joins TRBV27 to TRBJ1-1, with 8 positions matching TRBD1. The J segment lost 5 bases and the V segment lost 8 bases, leaving 10 bases of the junction unmatched. Germline V gives CDR1 MNHEY, CDR2 SMNVEV (reference sequence). There are 14 residues in the CDR3. In DNA form, the CDR3 reads TGTGCCAGCGCAGTCGACAGGGGAGGGACTGAAGCTTTCTTT. Encoded protein: CASAVDRGGTEAFF.

The chain joins TRBV27 to TRBJ1-1, with D possibly TRBD1 on 6 matching bases. Germline V lookup: CDR1 MNHEY, CDR2 SMNVEV (reference sequence). The ends were cut back, 7 bases at V and 4 bases at J, with 16 bases in the middle. The CDR3 extends over 14 amino acids. CDR3: CASTNRASRTEAFF. Written as DNA, the CDR3 is TGTGCCAGCACCAACAGGGCTTCACGCACTGAAGCTTTCTTT.

The CDR3 DNA reads TGTGCCAGTAGTCCTCAGGCAGGGTCCCACGGGGAGCTGTTTTTT. Its translation is CASSPQAGSHGELFF. The chain couples TRBV19 to TRBJ2-2; D is possibly TRBD1 (5 bases). Germline CDR1 reads LNHDA; CDR2 reads SQIVND (reference sequence). Trimming removed 5 bases from V and 7 bases from J, with 17 bases in between. This CDR3 has 15 amino acids.

The chain links TRBV15 to TRBJ2-7; TRBD2 matches at 15 bases. This CDR3 has 17 amino acids. The germline V gene encodes CDR1 LNHNV and CDR2 YYDKDF (reference sequence). J was trimmed by 0 bases and V by 4 bases; bases with no gene match: 4. The CDR3 DNA follows: TGTGCCACCAGCAAAGGACTAGCGGGAGGGAGCTCCTACGAGCAGTACTTC. Its protein is CATSKGLAGGSSYEQYF. The entire variable domain, with the rest obtained from reference TRBV15 and TRBJ2-7, is as follows: DAMVIQNPRYQVTQFGKPVTLSCSQTLNHNVMYWYQQKSSQAPKLLFHYYDKDFNNEADTPDNFQSRRPNTSFCFLDIRSPGLGDTAMYLCATSKGLAGGSSYEQYFGPGTRLTVT.

This clone was seen a handful of times. The J gene is TRBJ2-2, the V gene TRBV7-2; 10 nucleotides agree with TRBD2. The germline V gene has CDR1 SGHTA and CDR2 FQGNSA. This CDR3 is 15 amino acids long. The V gene end was trimmed by 5 bases and the J gene end by 6 bases; junction bases not matched to a gene: 6. CDR3 nucleotides: TGTGCCAGCAGCGAACTAGCGGGATTCGCCGGGGAGCTGTTTTTT. Translated, it gives CASSELAGFAGELFF. The full variable domain, in which reference TRBV7-2 and TRBJ2-2 provide the parts outside the CDR3, is GAGVSQSPSNKVTEKGKDVELRCDPISGHTALYWYRQSLGQGLEFLIYFQGNSAPDKSGLPSDRFSAERTGGSVSTLTIQRTQQEDSAVYLCASSELAGFAGELFFGEGSRLTVL.

This rearrangement joins TRBV5-1 to TRBJ2-7; 10 bases are a match to TRBD2. The CDR3 extends over 14 amino acids. Unmatched junction bases numbered 5, after V lost 4 bases and J lost 4 bases. Germline assignment: CDR1 SGHRS and CDR2 YFSETQ. CDR3 nucleotides: TGCGCCAGCAGCATTGGACTAGCGGTGTACGAGCAGTACTTC. Translation gives CASSIGLAVYEQYF.

The genes are TRBV7-9 and TRBJ2-1; the match to TRBD1 covers 7 bases. Germline CDR1 SEHNR, CDR2 FQNEAQ (reference sequence). The CDR3 length is 15 residues. V lost 5 bases to trimming and J lost 5 bases; unmatched junction nucleotides: 9. The CDR3 sequence is CASSISDRFNNEQFF. CDR3 in DNA: TGTGCCAGCAGCATCTCGGACAGGTTCAACAATGAGCAGTTCTTC.

The J gene is TRBJ2-5, the V gene TRBV5-1; TRBD2 is a possible D gene (5 bases). Germline CDR1 is SGHRS and CDR2 is YFSETQ. The CDR3 runs to 16 residues. Trimming pared 0 bases from V and 5 bases from J, leaving 17 bases between. Here the CDR3 reads CASSLVGIGLWETQYF. The CDR3 DNA is TGCGCCAGCAGCTTGGTCGGGATTGGGTTATGGGAGACCCAGTACTTC.

The V and J genes are TRBV28 and TRBJ2-2; tentatively, D is TRBD2 (6 bases). Per the germline V gene, CDR1 is MDHEN and CDR2 is SYDVKM. The CDR3 covers 13 residues. The V end lost 9 bases, the J end lost 4 bases, and 12 bases lay between the germline ends. DNA of the CDR3: TGTGCCAGTCAGGAGGGGATCACCGGGGAGCTGTTTTTT. Protein sequence: CASQEGITGELFF.

The gene calls are TRBV19 and TRBJ2-7; 7 bases align to TRBD2. Trimming at V came to 4 bases and at J to 2 bases, leaving 5 bases not matched to a gene. CDR1 LNHDA and CDR2 SQIVND come from the germline V gene (reference sequence). The CDR3 extends over 14 amino acids. CDR3 loop: CASSREGRAYEQYF. CDR3 bases: TGTGCCAGTAGTAGGGAGGGAAGAGCCTACGAGCAGTACTTC.

The CDR3 DNA follows: TGTGCCAGCAAAGCAGCGGGTAGCTCCTACAATGAGCAGTTCTTC. As protein: CASKAAGSSYNEQFF. V and J are TRBV27 and TRBJ2-1; maybe TRBD2 (6 bases). The CDR3 contains 15 residues. CDR1 and CDR2 from the germline V gene are MNHEY and SMNVEV (reference sequence). With 7 bases removed from V and 0 bases from J, the gap between germline ends came to 13 bases.

In DNA form, the CDR3 reads TGCGCCAGCCGTAGGGGCACACCAATGACTAATGAAAAACTGTTTTTT. It translates to CASRRGTPMTNEKLFF. The V gene is TRBV5-1, the J gene TRBJ1-4; possible D gene TRBD1, 5 bases. Between the trimmed V and J ends, which lost 7 bases and 2 bases, there was a span of 18 bases. Per the germline V gene, CDR1 is SGHRS and CDR2 is YFSETQ. This CDR3 has 16 residues.

The chain combines TRBV5-4 with TRBJ1-1; no definite D call. Germline V gene lookup returns CDR1 SGHNT and CDR2 YYREEE (reference sequence). The V gene lost 1 base and the J gene lost 3 bases, with 13 bases spanning the gap. The CDR3 is 15 residues long. CDR3 in DNA: TGTGCCAGCAGCTTGAACTCCAAACAGTACACTGAAGCTTTCTTT. Its protein product is CASSLNSKQYTEAFF.

J is TRBJ2-1 and V is TRBV5-4; weak D call: TRBD2 (7 bases). The CDR3 has 18 amino acids. The V and J ends lost 4 bases and 8 bases respectively, with 28 bases between them. Germline assignment: CDR1 SGHNT and CDR2 YYREEE (reference sequence). The CDR3 is CASSPRGGVARSLDEQFF. CDR3 coding DNA: TGTGCCAGCAGCCCAAGGGGGGGGGTGGCTAGGAGTTTGGATGAGCAGTTCTTC.

The V gene is TRBV28, the J gene TRBJ2-5; D is possibly TRBD1 (6 bases). Germline-derived CDR1 and CDR2 are MDHEN and SYDVKM. Trimming cost V 6 bases and J 2 bases, with 13 bases left between them. This CDR3 spans 14 amino acids. The DNA for the CDR3 is TGTGCCAGCAGGATACAGGGTCAGCAAGAGACCCAGTACTTC. Protein sequence: CASRIQGQQETQYF.